The 8 T cell receptor beta chains presented below share a single source sample, sequenced in a study of blood T cell repertoires in COVID-19. Sequencing was performed with immunoSEQ multiplex PCR; in TCRdb, only in-frame clones are kept and a portion is missing. The sample has fewer than 50,000 clones; about 80% are singletons. The sequencing sample was made of peripheral blood. The receptors shown here come from a man between 65 and 85 years old with acute or convalescent COVID-19.

The chain employs TRBV3-1 (or the pseudogene TRBV3-2) and TRBJ1-1, with D possibly being TRBD1 (6 bases). The length of the CDR3 is 12 residues. V lost 3 bases, J lost 4 bases, and 6 bases lay in between. CDR1 and CDR2 from the germline V gene are LGHDT and YNNKEL (reference sequence). CDR3 nucleotides: TGTGCCAGCAGCCAGGGGGCCACTGAAGCTTTCTTT. Its translation is CASSQGATEAFF.

The chain links TRBV19 to TRBJ2-7, with 9 bases that match TRBD2. CDR1 LNHDA and CDR2 SQIVND come from the germline V gene (reference sequence). The CDR3 loop spans 16 amino acids. The V gene end was trimmed by 2 bases and the J gene end by 3 bases; junction bases not matched to a gene: 8. CDR3 nucleotide sequence: TGTGCCAGTAGTATATCCGGGACTAGCATTAACTACGAGCAGTACTTC. Amino acids: CASSISGTSINYEQYF.

This clone was found a few times. V gene TRBV1 combines with J gene TRBJ1-1; the DNA was not used to check the table's D call, TRBD1. TRBV1 is marked as a pseudogene. CDR3 length: 17 residues. The CDR3 sequence is CTSSSTGTGPIETEAFF. The CDR3 nucleotides read TGCACCAGCAGCTCAACCGGGACAGGACCCATTGAAACTGAAGCTTTCTTT.

The V call is TRBV6-4, the J call TRBJ1-5; no firm D call. Germline V CDR1 and CDR2: MRHNA, SNTAGT. The CDR3 has 13 amino acids. Trimming left V 3 bases short and J 6 bases short, with 9 bases between. The CDR3 nucleotides read TGTGCCAGCAGTGAGAGGCCGGGTCAGCCCCAGCATTTT. This sequence encodes CASSERPGQPQHF.

The rearrangement links TRBV9 to TRBJ2-1; 11 nucleotides match TRBD2. The CDR3 length is 15 residues. Germline CDR1 reads SGDLS; CDR2 reads YYNGEE. V lost 5 bases, J lost 5 bases, and 6 bases stayed unmatched. In DNA form, the CDR3 reads TGTGCCAGCAGTTTCGTACTAGCGGGAGACAATGAGCAGTTCTTC. This sequence encodes CASSFVLAGDNEQFF.

This chain links TRBV29-1 with TRBJ2-1, with 9 bases fitting TRBD2. Germline loops: CDR1 SQVTM, CDR2 ANQGSEA. The J segment lost 7 bases and the V segment lost 5 bases, leaving 15 bases of the junction unmatched. CDR3 length: 16 amino acids. The CDR3 bases are TGCAGCGTTCACCTACCGGGACTAGCCTCTACGAATGAGCAGTTCTTC. As protein: CSVHLPGLASTNEQFF.

The rearrangement links TRBV3-1 (or the pseudogene TRBV3-2) to TRBJ2-6; no definite D call. V lost 4 bases, J lost 2 bases, and 15 bases lay in between. Per the germline V gene, CDR1 is LGHDT and CDR2 is YNNKEL (reference sequence). This CDR3 region has 17 residues. The CDR3 loop is CASSPWVLGTGANVLTF. CDR3 DNA: TGTGCCAGCAGCCCCTGGGTCCTGGGCACTGGGGCCAACGTCCTGACTTTC.

This rearrangement joins TRBV19 to TRBJ1-2; 9 nucleotides line up with TRBD1. The CDR3 is 14 amino acids. After removal of 3 bases from V and 4 bases from J, the junction contained 3 bases not matched to a gene. CDR1 and CDR2 from the germline V gene are LNHDA and SQIVND (reference sequence). The CDR3: CASSIGTGTYGYTF. As DNA, the CDR3 is TGTGCCAGTAGTATTGGGACAGGGACCTATGGCTACACCTTC.